This T cell receptor (beta chain) derives from a study of cytomegalovirus exposure and HLA in healthy donors. Broader study findings: Later analysis identified a missense DCLRE1C variant that was linked to TCR beta V- and J-gene trimming.

The CDR3 has 13 amino acids. Germline V gives CDR1 MNHNS, CDR2 SASEGT. Losses at the gene ends were 8 bases for V and 9 bases for J; bases not matched to a gene: 12. The PCR employed 60 Vbeta primers together with 13 Jbeta primers. Some clones are missing from TCRdb's copy, which holds only in-frame ones; the method was immunoSEQ multiplex PCR. This sample carries about 160,000 clones, under 80% of them seen once, and the ten largest clones take about 4.5%. This clone appeared a single time. Its target is unknown. This chain joins TRBV6-1 and TRBJ1-1; 7 bases match TRBD1. This clonotype was sampled from a man aged 35-49 years in good health and CMV-seronegative. Sequenced: PBMCs. This CDR3 reads CASRPGTVPKAFF. The DNA of the CDR3 is TGTGCCAGCCGTCCCGGGACAGTTCCAAAAGCTTTCTTT.